This T cell receptor beta chain comes out of a study of T cell changes during pregnancy in multiple sclerosis. The V and J ends lost 4 bases and 4 bases respectively, with 14 bases between them. This CDR3 has 15 amino acids. Germline V gene sequence: CDR1 SGHTA, CDR2 FQGNSA. Repertoires were generated with immunoSEQ multiplex PCR, while TCRdb's copy carries only in-frame clones and drops some. In the table there are 35,000 to 50,000 clones, approximately 87% of which are singletons. The chain carries TRBV7-2 and TRBJ1-5, with D perhaps TRBD1 (5 bases). The source is a female donor in good health, enrolled as a control in a pregnancy study. Sequencing used peripheral blood, obtained in the second trimester of pregnancy. The CDR3 is CASSSARTPNQPQHF. In DNA, the CDR3 is TGTGCCAGCAGCTCCGCAAGGACACCGAATCAGCCCCAGCATTTT.